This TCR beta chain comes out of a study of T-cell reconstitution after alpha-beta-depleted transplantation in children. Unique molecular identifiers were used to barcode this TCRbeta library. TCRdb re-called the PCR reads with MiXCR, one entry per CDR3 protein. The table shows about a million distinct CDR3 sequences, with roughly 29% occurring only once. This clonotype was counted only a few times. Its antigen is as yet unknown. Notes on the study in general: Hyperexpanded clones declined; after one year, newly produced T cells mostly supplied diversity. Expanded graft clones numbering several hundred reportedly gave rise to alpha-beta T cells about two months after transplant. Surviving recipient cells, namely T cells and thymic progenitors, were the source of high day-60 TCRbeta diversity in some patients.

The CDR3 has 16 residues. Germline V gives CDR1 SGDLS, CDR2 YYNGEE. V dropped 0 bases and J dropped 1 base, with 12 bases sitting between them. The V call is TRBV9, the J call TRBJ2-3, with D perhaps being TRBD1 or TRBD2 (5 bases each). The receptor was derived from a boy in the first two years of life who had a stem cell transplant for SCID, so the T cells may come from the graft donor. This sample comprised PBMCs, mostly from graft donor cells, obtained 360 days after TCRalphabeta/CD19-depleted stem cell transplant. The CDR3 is CASSVGLGTGTDTQYF. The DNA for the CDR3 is TGTGCCAGCAGCGTAGGCCTGGGGACGGGCACAGATACGCAGTATTTT.